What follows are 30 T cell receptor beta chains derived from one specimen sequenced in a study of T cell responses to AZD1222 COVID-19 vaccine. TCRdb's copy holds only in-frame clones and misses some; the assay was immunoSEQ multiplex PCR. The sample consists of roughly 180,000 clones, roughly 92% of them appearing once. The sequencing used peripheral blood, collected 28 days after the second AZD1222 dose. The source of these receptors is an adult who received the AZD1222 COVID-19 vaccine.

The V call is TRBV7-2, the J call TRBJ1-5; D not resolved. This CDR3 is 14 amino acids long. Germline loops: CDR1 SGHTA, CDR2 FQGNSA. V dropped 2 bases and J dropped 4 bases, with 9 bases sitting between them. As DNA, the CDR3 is TGTGCCAGCAGCTTATGGCCAGAGAATCAGCCCCAGCATTTT. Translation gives CASSLWPENQPQHF.

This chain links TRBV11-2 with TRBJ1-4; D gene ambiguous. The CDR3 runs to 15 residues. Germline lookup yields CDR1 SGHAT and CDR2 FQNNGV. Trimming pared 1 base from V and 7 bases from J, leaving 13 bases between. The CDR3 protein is CASSLGGWHFEKLFF. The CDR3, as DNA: TGTGCCAGCAGCTTAGGGGGTTGGCATTTTGAAAAACTGTTTTTT.

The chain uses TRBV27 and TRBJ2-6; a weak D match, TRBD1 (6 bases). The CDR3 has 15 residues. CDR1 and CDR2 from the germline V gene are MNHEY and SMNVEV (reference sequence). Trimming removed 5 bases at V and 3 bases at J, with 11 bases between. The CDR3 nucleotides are TGTGCCAGCAGTCAACAGGGCTATGGGGCCAACGTCCTGACTTTC. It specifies CASSQQGYGANVLTF. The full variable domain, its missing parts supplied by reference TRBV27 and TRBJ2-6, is EAQVTQNPRYLITVTGKKLTVTCSQNMNHEYMSWYRQDPGLGLRQIYYSMNVEVTDKGDVPEGYKVSRKEKRNFPLILESPSPNQTSLYFCASSQQGYGANVLTFGAGSRLTVL.

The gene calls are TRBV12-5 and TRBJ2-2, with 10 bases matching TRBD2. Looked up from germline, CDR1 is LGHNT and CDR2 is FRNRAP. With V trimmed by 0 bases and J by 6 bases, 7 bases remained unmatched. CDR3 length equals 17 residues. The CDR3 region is CASGLVRLAGVPGELFF. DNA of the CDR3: TGTGCTAGTGGTTTGGTACGCCTAGCGGGAGTGCCCGGGGAGCTGTTTTTT.

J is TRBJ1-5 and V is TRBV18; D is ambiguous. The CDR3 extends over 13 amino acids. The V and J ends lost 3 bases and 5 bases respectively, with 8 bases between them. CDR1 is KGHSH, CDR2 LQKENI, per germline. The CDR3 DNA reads TGTGCCAGCTCACCTACCGTCGATCAGCCCCAGCATTTT. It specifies CASSPTVDQPQHF.

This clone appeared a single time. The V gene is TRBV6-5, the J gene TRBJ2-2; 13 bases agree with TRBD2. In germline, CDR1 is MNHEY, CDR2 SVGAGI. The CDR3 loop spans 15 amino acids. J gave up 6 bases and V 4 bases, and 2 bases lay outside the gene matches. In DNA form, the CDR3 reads TGTGCCAGCAGTTCCGGGACTAGCGGGGCCGGGGAGCTGTTTTTT. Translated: CASSSGTSGAGELFF.

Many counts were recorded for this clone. CDR3 DNA sequence: TGTGCCAGCAGCTTGCCTATAGGCAGCGGAAACACCATATATTTT. It yields the protein CASSLPIGSGNTIYF. V is TRBV7-2 and J is TRBJ1-3, with D hard to call. Trimming left V 3 bases short and J 4 bases short, with 13 bases between. This CDR3 comprises 15 residues. CDR1 is SGHTA, CDR2 FQGNSA, per germline. Using reference TRBV7-2 and TRBJ1-3 for the parts outside the CDR3, the full variable domain is GAGVSQSPSNKVTEKGKDVELRCDPISGHTALYWYRQSLGQGLEFLIYFQGNSAPDKSGLPSDRFSAERTGGSVSTLTIQRTQQEDSAVYLCASSLPIGSGNTIYFGEGSWLTVV.

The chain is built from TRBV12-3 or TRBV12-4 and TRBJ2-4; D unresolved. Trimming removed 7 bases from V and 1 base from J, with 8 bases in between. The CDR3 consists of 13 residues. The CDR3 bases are TGTGCCAGCACCGGAGACGCCAAAAACATTCAGTACTTC. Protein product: CASTGDAKNIQYF.

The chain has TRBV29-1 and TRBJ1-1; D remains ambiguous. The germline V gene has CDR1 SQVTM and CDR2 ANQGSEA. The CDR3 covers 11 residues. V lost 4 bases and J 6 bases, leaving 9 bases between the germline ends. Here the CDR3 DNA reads TGCAGCGTTGGACATTTCTCTGAAGCTTTCTTT. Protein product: CSVGHFSEAFF.

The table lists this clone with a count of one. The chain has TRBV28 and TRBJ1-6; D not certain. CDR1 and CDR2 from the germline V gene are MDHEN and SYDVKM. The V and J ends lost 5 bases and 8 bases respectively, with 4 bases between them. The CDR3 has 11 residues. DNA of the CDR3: TGTGCCAGCAGTGGGTATTCACCCCTCCACTTT. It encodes CASSGYSPLHF.

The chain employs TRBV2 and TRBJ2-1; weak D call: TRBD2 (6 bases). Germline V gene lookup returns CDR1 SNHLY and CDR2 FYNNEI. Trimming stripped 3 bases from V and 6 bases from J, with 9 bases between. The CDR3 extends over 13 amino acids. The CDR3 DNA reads TGTGCCAGCAGTGACCTGACTAGCAATGAGCAGTTCTTC. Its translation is CASSDLTSNEQFF.

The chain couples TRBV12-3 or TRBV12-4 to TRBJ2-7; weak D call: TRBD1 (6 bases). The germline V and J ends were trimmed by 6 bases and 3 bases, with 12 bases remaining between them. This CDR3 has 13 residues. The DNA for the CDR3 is TGTGCCAGCAGCTACTCGGACAGCTACGAGCAGTACTTC. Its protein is CASSYSDSYEQYF.

CDR3 region: CATQRQGENTIYF. The CDR3 bases are TGTGCCACCCAAAGACAGGGTGAAAACACCATATATTTT. This chain links TRBV28 with TRBJ1-3; 7 nucleotides line up with TRBD1. The V gene end was trimmed by 10 bases and the J gene end by 6 bases; junction bases not matched to a gene: 9. The CDR3 extends over 13 amino acids. CDR1 is MDHEN, CDR2 SYDVKM, per germline. The full variable domain, in which reference TRBV28 and TRBJ1-3 provide the parts outside the CDR3, is DVKVTQSSRYLVKRTGEKVFLECVQDMDHENMFWYRQDPGLGLRLIYFSYDVKMKEKGDIPEGYSVSREKKERFSLILESASTNQTSMYLCATQRQGENTIYFGEGSWLTVV.

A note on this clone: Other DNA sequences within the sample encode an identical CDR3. The CDR3 loop is CASSGLAGGTDTQYF. The CDR3 bases are TGTGCCAGCAGTGGACTAGCGGGAGGCACAGATACGCAGTATTTT. The rearrangement links TRBV2 to TRBJ2-3, with 12 bases matching TRBD2. J gave up 1 base and V 4 bases, and 0 bases lay outside the gene matches. Germline V gene sequence: CDR1 SNHLY, CDR2 FYNNEI. CDR3 length: 15 amino acids.

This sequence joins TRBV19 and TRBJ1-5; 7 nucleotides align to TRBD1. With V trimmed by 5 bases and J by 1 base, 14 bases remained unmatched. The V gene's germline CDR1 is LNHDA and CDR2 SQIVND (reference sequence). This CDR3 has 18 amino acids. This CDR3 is CASSGDSLFRVSNQPQHF. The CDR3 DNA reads TGTGCCAGTAGTGGGGACAGCCTTTTCCGAGTGAGCAATCAGCCCCAGCATTTT.

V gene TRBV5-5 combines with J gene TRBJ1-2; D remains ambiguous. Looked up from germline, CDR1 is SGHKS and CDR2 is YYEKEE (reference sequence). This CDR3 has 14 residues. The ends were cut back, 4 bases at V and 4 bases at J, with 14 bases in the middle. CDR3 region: CASSEDEPPYGYTF. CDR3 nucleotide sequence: TGTGCCAGCAGCGAAGACGAACCCCCCTATGGCTACACCTTC.

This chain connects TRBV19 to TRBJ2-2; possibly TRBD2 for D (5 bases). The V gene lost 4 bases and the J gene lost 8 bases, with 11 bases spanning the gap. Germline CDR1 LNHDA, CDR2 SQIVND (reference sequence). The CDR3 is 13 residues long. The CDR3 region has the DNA TGTGCCAGTAGTAAAGGACTCGGTGGGGAGCTGTTTTTT. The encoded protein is CASSKGLGGELFF.

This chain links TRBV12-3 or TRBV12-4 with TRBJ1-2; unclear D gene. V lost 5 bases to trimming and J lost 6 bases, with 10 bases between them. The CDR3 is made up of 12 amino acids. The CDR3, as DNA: TGTGCCAGCAGTCCTCGTTATGATGGCTACACCTTC. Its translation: CASSPRYDGYTF.

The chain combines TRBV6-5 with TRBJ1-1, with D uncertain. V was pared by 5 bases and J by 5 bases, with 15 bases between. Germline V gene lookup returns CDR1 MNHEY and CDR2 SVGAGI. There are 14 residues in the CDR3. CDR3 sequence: CASSLHEARTEAFF. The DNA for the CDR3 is TGTGCCAGCAGTCTCCATGAGGCAAGGACTGAAGCTTTCTTT.

CDR3 in amino acids: CASSPEVRVTDTQYF. In nucleotides, the CDR3 is TGTGCCAGCAGTCCGGAGGTGAGGGTCACAGATACGCAGTATTTT. V gene TRBV27 combines with J gene TRBJ2-3, with D tentatively TRBD2 (5 bases). Per germline, CDR1 MNHEY and CDR2 SMNVEV (reference sequence). This CDR3 is 15 amino acids long. With 5 bases removed from V and 2 bases from J, the gap between germline ends came to 14 bases.

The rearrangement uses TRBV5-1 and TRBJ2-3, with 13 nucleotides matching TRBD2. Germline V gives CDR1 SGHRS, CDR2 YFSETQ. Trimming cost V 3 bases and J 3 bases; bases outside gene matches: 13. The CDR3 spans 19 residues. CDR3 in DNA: TGCGCCAGCAGCTCCACCACTAGCGGGAGGGTTTTCGGGACAGATACGCAGTATTTT. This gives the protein CASSSTTSGRVFGTDTQYF.

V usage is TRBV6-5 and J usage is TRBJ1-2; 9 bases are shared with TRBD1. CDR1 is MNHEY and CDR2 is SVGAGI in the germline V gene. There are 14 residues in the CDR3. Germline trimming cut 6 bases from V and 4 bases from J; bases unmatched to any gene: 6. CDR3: CASRTGQGGYGYTF. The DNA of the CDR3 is TGTGCCAGCAGGACGGGACAGGGCGGCTATGGCTACACCTTC.

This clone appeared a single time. This CDR3 reads CASSIAGTGISYEQYF. CDR3 in DNA: TGTGCCAGTAGTATAGCAGGGACAGGGATATCCTACGAGCAGTACTTC. The chain combines TRBV19 with TRBJ2-7, with 9 bases fitting TRBD1. The CDR3 has 16 amino acids. The germline V gene has CDR1 LNHDA and CDR2 SQIVND (reference sequence). Germline trimming cut 1 base from V and 1 base from J; bases unmatched to any gene: 5.

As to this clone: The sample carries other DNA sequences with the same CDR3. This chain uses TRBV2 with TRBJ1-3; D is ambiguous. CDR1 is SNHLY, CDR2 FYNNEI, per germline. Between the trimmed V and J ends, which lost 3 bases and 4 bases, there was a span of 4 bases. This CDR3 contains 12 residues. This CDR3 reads CASSESGNTIYF. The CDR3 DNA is TGTGCCAGCAGTGAGTCGGGAAACACCATATATTTT.

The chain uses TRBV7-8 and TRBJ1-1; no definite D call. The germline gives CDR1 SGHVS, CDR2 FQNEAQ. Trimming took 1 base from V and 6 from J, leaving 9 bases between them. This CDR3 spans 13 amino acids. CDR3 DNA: TGTGCCAGCAGCTTAGACAGTGGCGCTGAAGCTTTCTTT. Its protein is CASSLDSGAEAFF.

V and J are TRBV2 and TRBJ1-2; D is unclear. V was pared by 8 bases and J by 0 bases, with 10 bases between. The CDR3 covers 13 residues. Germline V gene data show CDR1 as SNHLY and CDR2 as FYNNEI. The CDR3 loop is CASVNSPNYGYTF. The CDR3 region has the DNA TGTGCCAGCGTGAACAGCCCTAACTATGGCTACACCTTC. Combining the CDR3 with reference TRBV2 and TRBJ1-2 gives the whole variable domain EPEVTQTPSHQVTQMGQEVILRCVPISNHLYFYWYRQILGQKVEFLVSFYNNEISEKSEIFDDQFSVERPDGSNFTLKIRSTKLEDSAMYFCASVNSPNYGYTFGSGTRLTVV.

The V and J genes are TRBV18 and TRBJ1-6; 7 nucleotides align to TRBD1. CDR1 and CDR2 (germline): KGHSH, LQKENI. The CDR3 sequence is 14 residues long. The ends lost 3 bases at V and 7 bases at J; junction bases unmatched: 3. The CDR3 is CASSPDRKNSPLHF. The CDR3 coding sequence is TGTGCCAGCTCACCGGACAGGAAGAATTCACCCCTCCACTTT. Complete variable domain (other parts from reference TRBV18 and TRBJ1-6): NAGVMQNPRHLVRRRGQEARLRCSPMKGHSHVYWYRQLPEEGLKFMVYLQKENIIDESGMPKERFSAEFPKEGPSILRIQQVVRGDSAAYFCASSPDRKNSPLHFGNGTRLTVT.

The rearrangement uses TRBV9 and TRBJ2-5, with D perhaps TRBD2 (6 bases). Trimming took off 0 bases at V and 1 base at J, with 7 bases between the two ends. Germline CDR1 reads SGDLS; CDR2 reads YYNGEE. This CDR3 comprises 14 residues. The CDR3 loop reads CASSVGGTQETQYF. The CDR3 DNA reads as TGTGCCAGCAGCGTAGGCGGGACCCAAGAGACCCAGTACTTC.

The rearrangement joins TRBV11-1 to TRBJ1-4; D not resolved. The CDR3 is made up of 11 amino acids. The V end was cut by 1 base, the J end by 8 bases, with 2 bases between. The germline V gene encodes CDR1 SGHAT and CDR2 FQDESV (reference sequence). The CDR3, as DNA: TGTGCCAGCAGCTTAGGAGAAAAACTGTTTTTT. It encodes CASSLGEKLFF. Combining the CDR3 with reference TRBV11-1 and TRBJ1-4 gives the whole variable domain EAEVAQSPRYKITEKSQAVAFWCDPISGHATLYWYRQILGQGPELLVQFQDESVVDDSQLPKDRFSAERLKGVDSTLKIQPAELGDSAMYLCASSLGEKLFFGSGTQLSVL.

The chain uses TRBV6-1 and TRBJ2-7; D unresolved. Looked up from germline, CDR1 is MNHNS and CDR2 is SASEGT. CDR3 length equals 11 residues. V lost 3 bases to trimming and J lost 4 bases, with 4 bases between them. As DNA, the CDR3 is TGTGCCAGCAGTGACGGATACGAGCAGTACTTC. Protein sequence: CASSDGYEQYF.